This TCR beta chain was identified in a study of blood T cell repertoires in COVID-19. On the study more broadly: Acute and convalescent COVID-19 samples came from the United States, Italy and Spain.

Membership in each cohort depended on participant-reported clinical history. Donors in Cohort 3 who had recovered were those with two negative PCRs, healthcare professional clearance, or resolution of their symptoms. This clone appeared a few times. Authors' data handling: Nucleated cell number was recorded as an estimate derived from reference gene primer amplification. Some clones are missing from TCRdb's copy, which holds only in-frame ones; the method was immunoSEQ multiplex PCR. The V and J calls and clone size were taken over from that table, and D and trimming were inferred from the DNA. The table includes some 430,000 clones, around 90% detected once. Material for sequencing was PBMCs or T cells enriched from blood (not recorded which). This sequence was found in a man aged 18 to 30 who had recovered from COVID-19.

CDR3 nucleotides: TGCGCCAGCAGAATATGGGGTAGCGGTCTCGATGAGCAGTTCTTC. This codes for CASRIWGSGLDEQFF. The V call is TRBV10-2, the J call TRBJ2-1; tentatively, D is TRBD2 (6 bases). V lost 6 bases to trimming and J lost 8 bases, with 20 bases between them. The CDR3 runs to 15 residues. In germline, CDR1 is WSHSY, CDR2 SAAADI.